Presented here are 19 T cell receptor beta chains from one specimen sequenced in a study of blood T cells in healthy people across ages. Alongside a J-beta primer mix, a sample-barcoded 5' primer served in a second PCR lasting 7 to 11 cycles. TCRdb independently ran MiXCR on the 5' RACE reads; one entry per CDR3 protein. This sample has roughly 1,500,000 distinct CDR3 sequences; about 31% occur once, and the top ten carry roughly 12%. Source material: blood. These receptors came from a woman in her twenties or thirties in good health.

This clonotype was picked up a small number of times. The gene calls are TRBV11-2 and TRBJ2-1; 9 bases agree with TRBD2. V lost 5 bases to trimming and J lost 2 bases; unmatched junction nucleotides: 4. The CDR3 runs to 15 residues. Germline assignment: CDR1 SGHAT and CDR2 FQNNGV. Here the CDR3 DNA reads TGTGCCAGCAGCACACAGCGGGGGGCCTACAATGAGCAGTTCTTC. Translating it yields CASSTQRGAYNEQFF.

This clonotype was recorded at least ten times. One end of the junction does not line up with germline, which may come from a read error. The chain employs TRBV4-1 and TRBJ1-5; D not certain. The CDR3 runs 14 residues. Per the germline V gene, CDR1 is MGHRA and CDR2 is YSYEKL. DNA for the CDR3: TGTGCCAGCAGCCAAGTGGGGAGCAATCAGCCCCAGCATTTT. The encoded protein is CASSQVGSNQPQHF.

The gene calls are TRBV15 and TRBJ2-7; a possible D gene is TRBD1 (7 bases). The germline V gene has CDR1 LNHNV and CDR2 YYDKDF (reference sequence). Deletions cut 0 bases from V and 2 bases from J, with 17 bases between. The CDR3 sequence is 17 residues long. The CDR3 DNA follows: TGTGCCACCAGCAGAGATTGGATGGGCAGGGGGGCCTACGAGCAGTACTTC. Amino acid sequence: CATSRDWMGRGAYEQYF.

The chain carries TRBV4-1 and TRBJ1-1; 8 nucleotides match TRBD1. This CDR3 has 12 amino acids. Losses at the gene ends were 4 bases for V and 10 bases for J; bases not matched to a gene: 5. The germline V gene has CDR1 MGHRA and CDR2 YSYEKL. The CDR3 DNA follows: TGCGCCAGCAGCCCGGGGACAGGTGTAGCTTTCTTT. This gives the protein CASSPGTGVAFF.

The chain combines TRBV9 with TRBJ1-2; 7 nucleotides align to TRBD1. The germline gives CDR1 SGDLS, CDR2 YYNGEE. V shed 4 bases, J shed 6 bases, and the junction held 6 bases outside the gene matches. The CDR3 is 13 amino acids. The CDR3: CASSPDRAHGYTF. The CDR3 DNA reads TGTGCCAGCAGCCCCGACAGGGCCCATGGCTACACCTTC.

This chain connects TRBV7-2 to TRBJ2-3, with TRBD2 identical over 7 bases. This CDR3 contains 16 residues. Germline loops: CDR1 SGHTA, CDR2 FQGNSA. The V and J ends lost 3 bases and 0 bases, in that order; junction bases with no gene match: 6. The CDR3 nucleotides are TGTGCCAGCAGCTTCCCTAGCGGAGGGAGCACAGATACGCAGTATTTT. Translation gives CASSFPSGGSTDTQYF.

The chain is built from TRBV12-3 or TRBV12-4 and TRBJ2-7; 10 positions agree with TRBD1. V dropped 5 bases and J dropped 7; count of bases not matched to a gene: 11. CDR3 size: 15 residues. The DNA of the CDR3 is TGTGCCAGCAGTACGAGGCGACAGGGGGCCAGGGAGCAGTACTTC. Encoded protein: CASSTRRQGAREQYF.

In its sample, this clonotype was seen a few times. The chain combines TRBV28 with TRBJ2-3; TRBD2 matches at 8 bases. The germline V gene encodes CDR1 MDHEN and CDR2 SYDVKM. J was trimmed by 1 base and V by 3 bases; bases with no gene match: 9. The CDR3 spans 17 residues. The CDR3 nucleotides read TGTGCCAGCAGTTTTGACTCTCAAGCGGGGGGCACAGATACGCAGTATTTT. This translates into CASSFDSQAGGTDTQYF. Full variable domain (rest looked up from reference TRBV28 and TRBJ2-3): DVKVTQSSRYLVKRTGEKVFLECVQDMDHENMFWYRQDPGLGLRLIYFSYDVKMKEKGDIPEGYSVSREKKERFSLILESASTNQTSMYLCASSFDSQAGGTDTQYFGPGTRLTVL.

Ten or more counts support this clonotype. An end of the junction differs from the germline gene, which may be a read error. CDR3 nucleotide sequence: TGTGCCAGCAGTTTAAACGGGGGCTCCTCCTACAATGAGCAGTTCTTC. It is translated as CASSLNGGSSYNEQFF. The V gene is TRBV5-1, the J gene TRBJ2-1; either TRBD1 or TRBD2 may fit D (6 bases each). The germline V gene encodes CDR1 SGHRS and CDR2 YFSETQ. This CDR3 contains 16 residues.

This clonotype turned up a few times. The CDR3, as DNA: TGTGCCAGCAGGGGGGCAGTGGCCGCCCGGGATACGCAGTATTTT. This codes for CASRGAVAARDTQYF. J is TRBJ2-3 and V is TRBV2; a weak D match, TRBD1 (6 bases). CDR1 and CDR2 from the germline V gene are SNHLY and FYNNEI. The V end lost 6 bases, the J end lost 6 bases, and 19 bases lay between the germline ends. The CDR3 contains 15 residues.

J is TRBJ2-7 and V is TRBV20-1; TRBD1 matches 9 bases. J gave up 1 base and V 3 bases, and 7 bases lay outside the gene matches. The CDR3 length is 15 residues. CDR1 DFQATT and CDR2 SNEGSKA come from the germline V gene (reference sequence). CDR3 sequence (DNA): TGCAGTGCTAGGGCCGGGACAGGGACTTCCTACGAGCAGTACTTC. It is translated as CSARAGTGTSYEQYF.

This clonotype was seen more than once but under ten times. The rearrangement links TRBV7-8 to TRBJ2-3; 7 bases fit TRBD2. Germline V CDR1 and CDR2: SGHVS, FQNEAQ. V lost 4 bases, J lost 8 bases, and 6 bases stayed unmatched. The CDR3 runs to 13 residues. The CDR3 DNA is TGTGCCAGCAGCTCCCGGGGGGTGGGTACGCAGTATTTT. It is translated as CASSSRGVGTQYF.

The chain recombines TRBV20-1 with TRBJ2-7; 10 bases align to TRBD1. After removal of 4 bases from V and 5 bases from J, the junction contained 8 bases not matched to a gene. Germline loops: CDR1 DFQATT, CDR2 SNEGSKA (reference sequence). The CDR3 has 14 residues. CDR3 loop: CSATTGTGANEQYF. The DNA of the CDR3 is TGCAGTGCTACCACCGGGACAGGGGCCAACGAGCAGTACTTC.

V and J are TRBV3-1 and TRBJ1-5; tentative D call: TRBD1 (6 bases). This CDR3 comprises 13 residues. Looked up from germline, CDR1 is LGHDT and CDR2 is YNNKEL (reference sequence). Trimming cost V 11 bases and J 1 base, with 12 bases left between them. CDR3 sequence (DNA): TGTGCCGCGGGGGGGGCCAGCAATCAGCCCCAGCATTTT. Protein product: CAAGGASNQPQHF.

The sample holds a few counts of this clonotype. This chain joins TRBV11-2 and TRBJ2-2; possibly TRBD2 for D (6 bases). Germline values: CDR1 SGHAT, CDR2 FQNNGV. V gave up 5 bases and J gave up 5 bases, with 18 bases separating them. The CDR3 spans 16 residues. Here the CDR3 DNA reads TGTGCCAGCAGCGTCTTCCCATGGCGGGATACCGGGGAGCTGTTTTTT. Translated, it gives CASSVFPWRDTGELFF.

In nucleotides, the CDR3 is TGTGCCAGCAGCTTAGATTGGCAGGACCACGAGCAGTACTTC. Translating it yields CASSLDWQDHEQYF. The J gene is TRBJ2-4, the V gene TRBV7-8; no definite D call. The tail of the sequence fits TRBJ2-7 better, so the J call may be wrong. The germline CDR1 and CDR2 sequences are SGHVS and FQNEAQ. This CDR3 region has 14 residues.

The chain links TRBV24-1 to TRBJ1-2, with D possibly TRBD1 on 6 matching bases. This CDR3 comprises 14 residues. CDR1 and CDR2 from the germline V gene are KGHDR and SFDVKD. Between the trimmed V and J ends, which lost 5 bases and 2 bases, there was a span of 11 bases. In nucleotides, the CDR3 is TGTGCCACCAGTGGCGGACAGATAAACTATGGCTACACCTTC. Translated, it gives CATSGGQINYGYTF.

The genes are TRBV28 and TRBJ1-2, with no clear D. Germline V gives CDR1 MDHEN, CDR2 SYDVKM. CDR3 length: 14 residues. V lost 6 bases, J lost 3 bases, and 14 bases lay in between. As DNA, the CDR3 is TGTGCCAGCAGCCAACCCGGCAGGTACTATGGCTACACCTTC. This codes for CASSQPGRYYGYTF.

J is TRBJ2-4 and V is TRBV6-5; D possibly uses TRBD1 or TRBD2 (5 bases each). The germline V gene encodes CDR1 MNHEY and CDR2 SVGAGI. V was shortened by 0 bases and J by 7 bases, with 13 bases between the two germline ends. This CDR3 comprises 15 residues. The CDR3 is CASSYSRDPENIQYF. CDR3 nucleotides: TGTGCCAGCAGTTACTCCCGGGACCCAGAGAACATTCAGTACTTC.